These T cell receptor beta chains were read from a single sample in a study of blood T cell repertoires in COVID-19. Repertoires were generated with immunoSEQ multiplex PCR, while TCRdb's copy carries only in-frame clones and drops some. The data hold roughly 75,000 clones, with approximately 90% observed a single time. Material for sequencing was peripheral blood. Receptors originate from a man in his 60s with acute or convalescent COVID-19. CDR3s include the opening cysteine and the closing phenylalanine or tryptophan. A D gene is named only where the DNA matches it firmly. A row's size may be missing; if present it is once, few, many or a size class.

CDR3 protein: CASSAQEGLEGYTF
CDR3 DNA: TGTGCCAGCAGTGCCCAGGAGGGTCTAGAAGGCTACACCTTC
D gene: .
V gene: TRBV25-1
clone size: .
J gene: TRBJ1-2

CDR3 protein: CATGGIANEQFF
CDR3 DNA: TGTGCCACAGGAGGTATCGCCAATGAGCAGTTCTTC
D gene: .
V gene: TRBV12-3/TRBV12-4
clone size: .
J gene: TRBJ2-1

CDR3 protein: CAISAQTNTEAFF
CDR3 DNA: TGTGCCATCAGTGCACAGACGAACACTGAAGCTTTCTTT
D gene: .
V gene: TRBV10-3
clone size: .
J gene: TRBJ1-1

CDR3 protein: CASSLDRVGNQPQHF
CDR3 DNA: TGTGCCAGCAGCCTCGACAGGGTGGGGAATCAGCCCCAGCATTTT
D gene: TRBD1
V gene: TRBV5-8
clone size: .
J gene: TRBJ1-5

CDR3 protein: CASSLFGTNTGELFF
CDR3 DNA: TGCGCCAGCAGCTTGTTTGGGACAAACACCGGGGAGCTGTTTTTT
D gene: .
V gene: TRBV5-1
clone size: .
J gene: TRBJ2-2

CDR3 protein: CASSLLYEQYF
CDR3 DNA: TGTGCCAGCAGCTTACTCTACGAGCAGTACTTC
D gene: .
V gene: TRBV7-2
clone size: .
J gene: TRBJ2-7

CDR3 protein: CASSPDREDGYTF
CDR3 DNA: TGCGCCAGCAGCCCGGACAGGGAAGATGGCTACACCTTC
D gene: TRBD1
V gene: TRBV5-1
clone size: .
J gene: TRBJ1-2

CDR3 protein: CASGDPSGGGDTQYF
CDR3 DNA: TGTGCCAGCGGCGACCCTAGCGGGGGGGGAGATACGCAGTATTTT
D gene: TRBD2
V gene: TRBV2
clone size: .
J gene: TRBJ2-3

CDR3 protein: CASSKYNRGRWEQYF
CDR3 DNA: TGTGCCAGCAGTAAATATAACAGGGGGCGCTGGGAGCAGTACTTC
D gene: TRBD1
V gene: TRBV6-5
clone size: .
J gene: TRBJ2-7

CDR3 protein: CASSLVSPPTQYF
CDR3 DNA: TGTGCCAGCAGCTTGGTTAGCCCCCCCACGCAGTATTTT
D gene: .
V gene: TRBV5-6
clone size: .
J gene: TRBJ2-3

CDR3 protein: CASSLYGDSVNTGELFF
CDR3 DNA: TGTGCCAGCAGCTTATACGGGGATTCCGTGAACACCGGGGAGCTGTTTTTT
D gene: .
V gene: TRBV7-3
clone size: .
J gene: TRBJ2-2

CDR3 protein: CASSAQGTNEKLFF
CDR3 DNA: TGTGCCAGCAGCGCTCAGGGGACTAATGAAAAACTGTTTTTT
D gene: .
V gene: TRBV5-4
clone size: .
J gene: TRBJ1-4

CDR3 protein: CASSEDPRPGELFF
CDR3 DNA: TGTGCCAGCAGTGAAGATCCTCGTCCCGGGGAGCTGTTTTTT
D gene: .
V gene: TRBV6-1
clone size: .
J gene: TRBJ2-2

CDR3 protein: CASSGWGQVYEQYF
CDR3 DNA: TGTGCCAGCAGCGGATGGGGACAGGTTTACGAGCAGTACTTC
D gene: TRBD1
V gene: TRBV5-6
clone size: .
J gene: TRBJ2-7

CDR3 protein: CASSKVGEFEKLFF
CDR3 DNA: TGTGCCAGCAGCAAAGTTGGAGAATTTGAAAAACTGTTTTTT
D gene: .
V gene: TRBV21-1
clone size: .
J gene: TRBJ1-4

CDR3 protein: CASSPSGGVYYGYTF
CDR3 DNA: TGTGCCAGCAGTCCGTCAGGGGGCGTCTACTATGGCTACACCTTC
D gene: TRBD1
V gene: TRBV6-4
clone size: .
J gene: TRBJ1-2

CDR3 protein: CASSESWTGGVEKLFF
CDR3 DNA: TGTGCCAGCAGTGAATCCTGGACAGGGGGCGTTGAAAAACTGTTTTTT
D gene: TRBD1
V gene: TRBV25-1
clone size: few
J gene: TRBJ1-4

CDR3 protein: CASSSGPAGNQPQHF
CDR3 DNA: TGTGCCAGCAGTAGCGGACCAGCCGGCAATCAGCCCCAGCATTTT
D gene: .
V gene: TRBV6-1
clone size: .
J gene: TRBJ1-5

CDR3 protein: CASSIGTRAYNEQFF
CDR3 DNA: TGTGCCAGTAGTATAGGAACTAGGGCCTACAATGAGCAGTTCTTC
D gene: .
V gene: TRBV19
clone size: .
J gene: TRBJ2-1

CDR3 protein: CASSLGLNEQFF
CDR3 DNA: TGTGCCAGCAGCCTGGGGCTTAATGAGCAGTTCTTC
D gene: .
V gene: TRBV5-5
clone size: .
J gene: TRBJ2-1

CDR3 protein: CAWSRPRGQYF
CDR3 DNA: TGTGCCTGGAGTCGACCCAGAGGGCAGTACTTC
D gene: .
V gene: TRBV30
clone size: .
J gene: TRBJ2-7

CDR3 protein: CASSTRGQGTLSGANVLTF
CDR3 DNA: TGTGCCAGTAGTACCAGAGGACAGGGAACCCTCTCTGGGGCCAACGTCCTGACTTTC
D gene: TRBD1
V gene: TRBV19
clone size: .
J gene: TRBJ2-6

CDR3 protein: CSVDNDRGRRWTEAFF
CDR3 DNA: TGCAGCGTTGATAACGACAGGGGGCGAAGGTGGACTGAAGCTTTCTTT
D gene: TRBD1
V gene: TRBV29-1
clone size: .
J gene: TRBJ1-1

CDR3 protein: CASSPGNRGHSPLHF
CDR3 DNA: TGCGCCAGCAGCCCGGGGAACAGAGGTCATTCACCCCTCCACTTT
D gene: .
V gene: TRBV5-1
clone size: .
J gene: TRBJ1-6